These 30 T cell receptor beta chains were all obtained from the same sample, sequenced in a study of cytotoxic CD8 clonotypes in ibrutinib-treated CLL. Measured with immunoSEQ multiplex PCR; TCRdb has only the in-frame clones, and not every one. The sample includes about 130,000 clones, 70% to 80% of them seen just once. The sample in question was PBMCs, obtained after 12 months of ibrutinib treatment. The origin of the receptors is a human donor with chronic lymphocytic leukemia.

V usage is TRBV7-8 and J usage is TRBJ2-5; D perhaps matches TRBD2 (6 bases). CDR1 SGHVS and CDR2 FQNEAQ come from the germline V gene. This CDR3 is 14 amino acids long. The V gene lost 1 base and the J gene lost 1 base, with 7 bases spanning the gap. CDR3 nucleotides: TGTGCCAGCAGCTTAGGGCGGGGCCAAGAGACCCAGTACTTC. The encoded protein is CASSLGRGQETQYF.

As for this clone: One junction end does not reproduce the germline sequence, and a read error may be involved. V and J are TRBV6-1 and TRBJ1-2; D is uncertain. The germline V gene encodes CDR1 MNHNS and CDR2 SASEGT. CDR3 length: 10 amino acids. The CDR3 is CASSERRPQF. CDR3 DNA sequence: TGTGCCAGCAGTGAACGGAGACCGCAGTTC.

The chain couples TRBV27 to TRBJ1-1, with TRBD1 matching over 7 bases. Germline V gene sequence: CDR1 MNHEY, CDR2 SMNVEV (reference sequence). V was clipped by 2 bases and J by 1 base; unmatched bases: 4. CDR3 length: 15 residues. For the CDR3, the DNA is TGTGCCAGCAGTTTAAGACAGGGATGGAACACTGAAGCTTTCTTT. This gives the protein CASSLRQGWNTEAFF.

This clone was seen once. The gene calls are TRBV7-9 and TRBJ1-2; 7 positions agree with TRBD1. The CDR3 runs to 15 residues. V lost 4 bases and J lost 4; bases outside the gene matches: 9. Germline lookup yields CDR1 SEHNR and CDR2 FQNEAQ (reference sequence). CDR3 bases: TGTGCCAGCAGCTCGTTGGGACAGAAGTCCTATGGCTACACCTTC. It codes for CASSSLGQKSYGYTF.

V and J are TRBV2 and TRBJ2-1; D is uncertain. The ends were cut back, 3 bases at V and 6 bases at J, with 6 bases in the middle. CDR1 and CDR2 from the germline V gene are SNHLY and FYNNEI. CDR3 length: 12 residues. CDR3 sequence reads: CASSDGFNEQFF. CDR3 DNA: TGTGCCAGCAGTGATGGGTTCAATGAGCAGTTCTTC.

Here the CDR3 DNA reads TGTGCCAGCAGCTCACGACTAGCGGCGGGGATAAATGAGCAGTTCTTC. It encodes CASSSRLAAGINEQFF. The V gene is TRBV11-3, the J gene TRBJ2-1; TRBD2 matches at 9 bases. V was clipped by 4 bases and J by 7 bases; unmatched bases: 11. Per germline, CDR1 SGHNT and CDR2 YENEEA. The CDR3 totals 16 residues.

The rearrangement uses TRBV20-1 and TRBJ1-1; D is unclear. Germline CDR1 reads DFQATT; CDR2 reads SNEGSKA (reference sequence). The CDR3 is 11 amino acids. Trimming removed 4 bases at V and 5 bases at J, with 8 bases between. This chain's CDR3 is CSATHATEAFF. In DNA, the CDR3 is TGCAGTGCTACACATGCTACTGAAGCTTTCTTT.

This chain uses TRBV6-5 with TRBJ2-2; D is uncertain. The CDR3 has 12 amino acids. Germline V gene sequence: CDR1 MNHEY, CDR2 SVGAGI. V was cut by 6 bases and J by 5 bases, with 7 bases left in between. For the CDR3, the DNA is TGTGCCAGCAGCCCAGTTACCGGGGAGCTGTTTTTT. This translates into CASSPVTGELFF.

This chain connects TRBV20-1 to TRBJ2-1; D gene uncertain. The CDR3 has 11 residues. Trimming left V 6 bases short and J 8 bases short, with 11 bases between. Germline lookup yields CDR1 DFQATT and CDR2 SNEGSKA (reference sequence). The CDR3 is CSARPFDEQFF. Here the CDR3 DNA reads TGCAGTGCCCGACCCTTCGATGAGCAGTTCTTC.

The CDR3 DNA sequence: TGTGCCAGCAGTGGGTGGACTAGCGGGAGCTCCTACGAGCAGTACTTC. Protein: CASSGWTSGSSYEQYF. The rearrangement joins TRBV6-1 to TRBJ2-7; 13 bases agree with TRBD2. Germline V gene sequence: CDR1 MNHNS, CDR2 SASEGT. V dropped 4 bases and J dropped 0; count of bases not matched to a gene: 3. CDR3 size: 16 residues.

The rearrangement uses TRBV15 and TRBJ1-2; TRBD1 might be the D (5 bases). The CDR3 runs to 13 residues. Deletions cut 2 bases from V and 2 bases from J, with 6 bases between. In germline, CDR1 is LNHNV, CDR2 YYDKDF (reference sequence). CDR3 coding DNA: TGTGCCACCAGCAGAAACAGGAACTATGGCTACACCTTC. Its protein is CATSRNRNYGYTF.

The V gene is TRBV28, the J gene TRBJ2-1; 7 bases line up with TRBD1. The CDR3 length is 14 residues. Trimming cost V 1 base and J 15 bases; bases outside gene matches: 12. Germline V gene lookup returns CDR1 MDHEN and CDR2 SYDVKM. CDR3 sequence: CASSLSNDRALGFF. CDR3 coding DNA: TGTGCCAGCAGTTTATCCAATGACAGGGCGCTGGGGTTCTTC.

V is TRBV4-2 and J is TRBJ1-1; 9 bases map to TRBD1. CDR1 and CDR2 from the germline V gene are LGHNA and YNFKEQ. The CDR3 covers 13 residues. V was pared by 6 bases and J by 7 bases, with 6 bases of the junction left unmatched. In DNA, the CDR3 is TGTGCCAGCAGGATGACAGGGGGTTTTGAAGCTTTCTTT. Its protein product is CASRMTGGFEAFF.

CDR3 sequence reads: CASSLSLGRETQYF. CDR3 coding DNA: TGTGCCAGCAGCTTGTCGCTAGGTCGGGAGACCCAGTACTTC. The V gene is TRBV5-5, the J gene TRBJ2-5; D uncertain. Trimming pared 1 base from V and 5 bases from J, leaving 12 bases between. Germline values: CDR1 SGHKS, CDR2 YYEKEE (reference sequence). There are 14 residues in the CDR3.

The chain couples TRBV29-1 to TRBJ2-1, with D perhaps TRBD2 (5 bases). The germline gives CDR1 SQVTM, CDR2 ANQGSEA. The V and J ends lost 1 base and 7 bases respectively, with 14 bases between them. This CDR3 is built from 14 residues. The CDR3 is CSVEVGFGLNEQFF. The CDR3 coding sequence is TGCAGCGTTGAAGTCGGGTTCGGACTTAATGAGCAGTTCTTC.

This chain uses TRBV10-1 with TRBJ1-1; no clear D gene. This CDR3 comprises 13 residues. Germline loops: CDR1 WNHNN, CDR2 SYGVQD (reference sequence). With 4 bases removed from V and 7 bases from J, the gap between germline ends came to 13 bases. The CDR3 sequence is CASSVSAPSEAFF. The CDR3 DNA reads TGCGCCAGCAGTGTTTCGGCTCCCAGTGAAGCTTTCTTT.

The rearrangement uses TRBV19 and TRBJ2-4, with D tentatively TRBD1 (7 bases). The germline V gene has CDR1 LNHDA and CDR2 SQIVND (reference sequence). CDR3 length: 18 amino acids. V shed 5 bases and J shed 7 bases, with 27 bases lying between them. CDR3 protein: CASSGLPRTGVGGNIQYF. CDR3 nucleotides: TGTGCCAGTAGTGGTCTTCCCAGGACAGGAGTCGGAGGGAACATTCAGTACTTC.

CDR3 sequence (DNA): TGTGCCAGCAGTGGGGGCGTCTACAATGAGCAGTTCTTC. This codes for CASSGGVYNEQFF. This sequence joins TRBV5-5 and TRBJ2-1, with D possibly being TRBD1 (6 bases). Per the germline V gene, CDR1 is SGHKS and CDR2 is YYEKEE (reference sequence). Trimming took 5 bases from V and 3 from J, leaving 9 bases between them. CDR3 length: 13 residues. The whole variable domain, filled in from reference TRBV5-5 and TRBJ2-1, reads DAGVTQSPTHLIKTRGQQVTLRCSPISGHKSVSWYQQVLGQGPQFIFQYYEKEERGRGNFPDRFSARQFPNYSSELNVNALLLGDSALYLCASSGGVYNEQFFGPGTRLTVL.

The chain couples TRBV4-1 to TRBJ1-4, with a weak D call TRBD1 (6 bases). This CDR3 comprises 13 residues. The germline V gene has CDR1 MGHRA and CDR2 YSYEKL. The germline V and J ends were trimmed by 4 bases and 5 bases, with 8 bases remaining between them. The CDR3: CASSRTGNEKLFF. The CDR3 region has the DNA TGCGCCAGCAGCCGCACAGGGAATGAAAAACTGTTTTTT.

The gene calls are TRBV7-9 and TRBJ1-1; D is perhaps TRBD1 (5 bases). The CDR3 consists of 14 residues. CDR1 is SEHNR, CDR2 FQNEAQ, per germline (reference sequence). The V end lost 8 bases, the J end lost 0 bases, and 13 bases lay between the germline ends. The CDR3 reads CASAQEGMNTEAFF. The CDR3 nucleotides are TGTGCCAGCGCCCAGGAGGGGATGAACACTGAAGCTTTCTTT.

This chain connects TRBV15 to TRBJ2-2; 7 positions agree with TRBD1. This CDR3 is built from 14 residues. In germline, CDR1 is LNHNV, CDR2 YYDKDF (reference sequence). Trimming at V came to 8 bases and at J to 4 bases, leaving 7 bases not matched to a gene. The CDR3 sequence is CATPKGAVTGELFF. In DNA, the CDR3 is TGTGCCACCCCTAAGGGGGCAGTCACCGGGGAGCTGTTTTTT.

This clone occurred a few times. The chain uses TRBV18 and TRBJ1-1; 9 nucleotides line up with TRBD1. Trimming removed 4 bases from V and 7 bases from J; junction bases left unmatched: 13. The CDR3 is made up of 16 amino acids. The germline V gene has CDR1 KGHSH and CDR2 LQKENI. The CDR3 DNA reads as TGTGCCAGCTCACACTCTTGGGGAACAGGGGGCAATGAAGCTTTCTTT. Encoded protein: CASSHSWGTGGNEAFF.

This rearrangement joins TRBV7-2 to TRBJ2-3, with 9 bases aligning to TRBD2. CDR1 and CDR2 (germline): SGHTA, FQGNSA. CDR3 length: 15 residues. Trimming took 3 bases from V and 5 from J; bases not matched to a gene: 6. CDR3 sequence reads: CASSLGGRVQDTQYF. CDR3 bases: TGTGCCAGCAGCTTGGGCGGGAGGGTTCAAGATACGCAGTATTTT.

The chain employs TRBV10-2 and TRBJ1-1; possibly TRBD1 for D (6 bases). The V gene lost 6 bases and the J gene lost 1 base, with 12 bases spanning the gap. The CDR3 runs 14 residues. The germline V gene encodes CDR1 WSHSY and CDR2 SAAADI. CDR3 in DNA: TGCGCCAGCAGGGGGGGCTGGGGGAACACTGAAGCTTTCTTT. It is translated as CASRGGWGNTEAFF.

The chain is built from TRBV7-9 and TRBJ2-1; 14 nucleotides agree with TRBD2. The length of the CDR3 is 18 residues. Germline loops: CDR1 SEHNR, CDR2 FQNEAQ (reference sequence). After removal of 4 bases from V and 0 bases from J, the junction contained 5 bases not matched to a gene. CDR3 bases: TGTGCCAGCAGCTGGACTAGCGGGAGGTTAAGCTCCTACAATGAGCAGTTCTTC. Its translation: CASSWTSGRLSSYNEQFF. Full variable domain (missing parts from reference TRBV7-9 and TRBJ2-1): DTGVSQNPRHKITKRGQNVTFRCDPISEHNRLYWYRQTLGQGPEFLTYFQNEAQLEKSRLLSDRFSAERPKGSFSTLEIQRTEQGDSAMYLCASSWTSGRLSSYNEQFFGPGTRLTVL.

J is TRBJ2-1 and V is TRBV27, with 9 bases that match TRBD2. The CDR3 has 15 amino acids. CDR1 is MNHEY and CDR2 is SMNVEV in the germline V gene (reference sequence). V trimming: 4 bases; J trimming: 12 bases; junction bases outside the gene matches: 13. The CDR3 DNA reads TGTGCCAGCAGTTCGACTAGCGGCTTTGTTGTCATGCAGTTCTTC. Residues: CASSSTSGFVVMQFF.

The CDR3 DNA reads TGTGCCAGCAGCCGGACAGGGTTGGATGGCTACACCTTC. Residues: CASSRTGLDGYTF. J is TRBJ1-2 and V is TRBV11-1; TRBD1 agrees at 8 bases. The CDR3 spans 13 residues. CDR1 and CDR2 from the germline V gene are SGHAT and FQDESV (reference sequence). J lost 6 bases, V lost 5 bases, and 5 bases had no gene match. Full variable domain (remainder filled in from reference TRBV11-1 and TRBJ1-2): EAEVAQSPRYKITEKSQAVAFWCDPISGHATLYWYRQILGQGPELLVQFQDESVVDDSQLPKDRFSAERLKGVDSTLKIQPAELGDSAMYLCASSRTGLDGYTFGSGTRLTVV.

The chain couples TRBV9 to TRBJ1-2; no clear D gene. The CDR3 sequence is 13 residues long. V lost 0 bases and J 10 bases, leaving 13 bases between the germline ends. CDR1 is SGDLS, CDR2 YYNGEE, per germline. CDR3 in amino acids: CASSVAPRADYTF. CDR3 coding DNA: TGTGCCAGCAGCGTAGCCCCGCGGGCAGACTACACCTTC.

There are a few counts of this clone. The J gene is TRBJ1-2, the V gene TRBV28, with D hard to call. In germline, CDR1 is MDHEN, CDR2 SYDVKM. This CDR3 contains 12 residues. Trimming took 4 bases from V and 7 from J, leaving 10 bases between them. CDR3 residues: CASSSYTGGYTF. CDR3 coding DNA: TGTGCCAGCAGTTCATACACCGGTGGCTACACCTTC.

This chain links TRBV28 with TRBJ2-4; D gene ambiguous. Germline values: CDR1 MDHEN, CDR2 SYDVKM. This CDR3 spans 11 amino acids. Trimming removed 6 bases at V and 6 bases at J, with 6 bases between. The DNA of the CDR3 is TGTGCCAGCAGCTTCCTAAACATTCAGTACTTC. It is translated as CASSFLNIQYF.